Listed below are T cell receptor beta chains from one sample, sequenced in a study of blood T cell repertoires in COVID-19. Generated by immunoSEQ multiplex PCR, the TCRdb table keeps only in-frame clones and is missing some. The sample comprises about 300,000 clones, about nine tenths of which are singletons, and less than 2% rests with the top ten. The sequencing sample was made of peripheral blood. The receptors originated from a woman between 25 and 40 years old with COVID-19, enrolled during active disease. Each CDR3 is given without its conserved first and last residue.

v_gene: TRBV28
CDR3aa: ASNEFSGGSYNEQF

v_gene: TRBV6-1
CDR3aa: ASSGQGNGRGDTQY

v_gene: TRBV12-3/TRBV12-4
CDR3aa: ASTRDFNQPQH

v_gene: TRBV9
CDR3aa: ASSHTGTDITNYGYT

v_gene: TRBV6-5
CDR3aa: ASSSLTVNTEAF

v_gene: TRBV11-3
CDR3aa: ASSLGRGGAYNEQF

v_gene: TRBV19
CDR3aa: ASSIVVQGAGDTQY

v_gene: TRBV5-6
CDR3aa: ASSPDRGSSGNTIY

v_gene: TRBV24-1
CDR3aa: ATSDLKAAPTRDEQF

v_gene: TRBV27
CDR3aa: ASSLFWGAGNQPQH

v_gene: TRBV9
CDR3aa: ASSPGTSGYNEQF

v_gene: TRBV4-3
CDR3aa: ASSPEKSEYGYT

v_gene: TRBV7-9
CDR3aa: ASSSQGRTEKLF

v_gene: TRBV5-1
CDR3aa: ASSLVSVNTEAF

v_gene: TRBV3-1/TRBV3-2
CDR3aa: ASSHQTGINEKLF

v_gene: TRBV6-5
CDR3aa: ASSYSFQGITEAF

v_gene: TRBV3-1/TRBV3-2
CDR3aa: ASSRKTWYQETQY

v_gene: TRBV5-1
CDR3aa: ASSPRGVTEAF

v_gene: TRBV28
CDR3aa: ASSSPGGQGPGNTIY

v_gene: TRBV9
CDR3aa: ASSGAPGGAEQY

v_gene: TRBV6-2/TRBV6-3
CDR3aa: ASSYLAGYYNEQF

v_gene: TRBV7-6
CDR3aa: ASSAGTGNTEAF

v_gene: TRBV5-1
CDR3aa: ASSATDRGPNYGYT

v_gene: TRBV6-1
CDR3aa: ASSAWDRDNPMNTEAF

v_gene: TRBV2
CDR3aa: ASSDRTGNYGYT

v_gene: TRBV6-5
CDR3aa: ASSFTQGGNQPQH

v_gene: TRBV10-3
CDR3aa: AISGNRDRVSNYGYT

v_gene: TRBV27
CDR3aa: ASTKVHEGVGINGYT

v_gene: TRBV13
CDR3aa: ASSLGPSSTDTQY

v_gene: TRBV15
CDR3aa: ATSRGGRGQSLAGRDTQY

v_gene: TRBV5-6
CDR3aa: ASSLGVVRPSYT

v_gene: TRBV7-9
CDR3aa: ASRSQGNTEAF

v_gene: TRBV29-1
CDR3aa: SVEDTGATEAF

v_gene: TRBV29-1
CDR3aa: SVEGTDYQETQY

v_gene: TRBV29-1
CDR3aa: SVAAGLAGGTDTQY

v_gene: TRBV18
CDR3aa: ASSRAVAGASGSNEQF

v_gene: TRBV11-2
CDR3aa: ASSLVTGSIY

v_gene: TRBV5-1
CDR3aa: ASSPDRGRSGYT

v_gene: TRBV4-2
CDR3aa: ASSQDYRAYGYT

v_gene: TRBV19
CDR3aa: ASSMVAGGYTQY

v_gene: TRBV7-9
CDR3aa: ASTPSGQGAVAEAF

v_gene: TRBV6-1
CDR3aa: ASTPSGSSTDTQY

v_gene: TRBV28
CDR3aa: ASSIPGQGAGGELF

v_gene: TRBV7-2
CDR3aa: ASSWSRVRNSPLH

v_gene: TRBV18
CDR3aa: ASSPEWALGYGYT

v_gene: TRBV10-2
CDR3aa: ASSRPGDEKLF

v_gene: TRBV7-9
CDR3aa: ASSLVQGNYGYT

v_gene: TRBV7-8
CDR3aa: ASTSGYLRLPEGYT

v_gene: TRBV24-1
CDR3aa: ATSAPRDTGTDTQY

v_gene: TRBV3-1/TRBV3-2
CDR3aa: ASSQPISPPMETQY

v_gene: TRBV7-2
CDR3aa: ASSLLLGTSGSTDTQY

v_gene: TRBV2
CDR3aa: ASSLQGLISGANVLT

v_gene: TRBV18
CDR3aa: ASSPETGMNTEAF

v_gene: TRBV2
CDR3aa: ASSDGQGPPGYT

v_gene: TRBV5-1
CDR3aa: ASSFNSGPQETQY

v_gene: TRBV2
CDR3aa: ASSEDWQVNYGYT